The 22 T cell receptor beta chains presented below share a single source sample, sequenced in a study of shared T cell receptors in the human thymus. Libraries were prepared by immunoSEQ multiplex PCR; TCRdb keeps only in-frame clonotypes and omits some of them. This sample has hundreds of thousands of clones, with around 87% found just once. The same specimen was also included in a second study, on human thymus T cells.

The sample comprised thymocytes. These receptors came from a boy under three years old with a congenital heart defect.

The chain employs TRBV4-2 and TRBJ2-7; 9 bases match TRBD1. Germline CDR1 reads LGHNA; CDR2 reads YNFKEQ. The CDR3 consists of 14 residues. With 1 base clipped from V and 5 bases from J, the junction kept 3 bases outside the gene matches. The DNA of the CDR3 is TGTGCCAGCAGCCAAGCTGGGACAGGGAACGAGCAGTACTTC. Its translation: CASSQAGTGNEQYF.

The chain has TRBV5-8 and TRBJ1-5; D possibly corresponds to TRBD1 (5 bases). Germline V lookup: CDR1 SGHTS, CDR2 YDEGEE. V gave up 1 base and J gave up 4 bases, with 9 bases separating them. This CDR3 is 14 amino acids long. The chain's CDR3 is CASSLRGRNQPQHF. DNA of the CDR3: TGTGCCAGCAGCTTGAGGGGAAGGAATCAGCCCCAGCATTTT.

The genes are TRBV28 and TRBJ2-7; D perhaps matches TRBD1 (6 bases). This CDR3 has 14 amino acids. The ends were cut back, 3 bases at V and 0 bases at J, with 9 bases in the middle. The V gene's germline CDR1 is MDHEN and CDR2 SYDVKM. The CDR3 sequence: CASSFQDSSYEQYF. In nucleotides, the CDR3 is TGTGCCAGCAGTTTCCAGGACAGCTCCTACGAGCAGTACTTC.

This clone was seen a handful of times. This chain joins TRBV10-3 and TRBJ1-2; D is unclear. The ends were cut back, 4 bases at V and 3 bases at J, with 15 bases in the middle. In germline, CDR1 is ENHRY, CDR2 SYGVKD. This CDR3 comprises 15 residues. The CDR3 DNA reads TGTGCCATCAGTGGGCGGGTTTACAACCACTATGGCTACACCTTC. Translating it yields CAISGRVYNHYGYTF.

The chain joins TRBV29-1 to TRBJ2-7; the D gene is possibly TRBD1 (6 bases). The length of the CDR3 is 11 residues. Trimming pared 6 bases from V and 4 bases from J, leaving 10 bases between. CDR1 is SQVTM, CDR2 ANQGSEA, per germline. CDR3 coding DNA: TGCAGCGTGGACGGACAGTACGAGCAGTACTTC. Translated, it gives CSVDGQYEQYF.

The chain is built from TRBV15 and TRBJ1-2; no definite D call. The CDR3 loop spans 14 amino acids. From germline, CDR1 is LNHNV and CDR2 YYDKDF (reference sequence). V lost 0 bases, J lost 6 bases, and 11 bases lay in between. The CDR3 reads CATSRDRQDDGYTF. CDR3 DNA: TGTGCCACCAGCAGAGATCGTCAGGATGATGGCTACACCTTC.

This chain joins TRBV18 and TRBJ2-7, with 7 bases fitting TRBD1. The CDR3 is made up of 15 amino acids. CDR1 is KGHSH and CDR2 is LQKENI in the germline V gene. With V trimmed by 2 bases and J by 0 bases, 4 bases remained unmatched. As DNA, the CDR3 is TGTGCCAGCTCACCAAGGGGGACAGTCTCCTACGAGCAGTACTTC. Residues: CASSPRGTVSYEQYF.

This sequence joins TRBV11-2 and TRBJ2-7; TRBD2 matches at 7 bases. Unmatched junction bases numbered 6, after V lost 8 bases and J lost 2 bases. Per germline, CDR1 SGHAT and CDR2 FQNNGV. This CDR3 comprises 13 residues. The CDR3 DNA follows: TGTGCCAGCCTAAGACTAGCCACCTACGAGCAGTACTTC. This codes for CASLRLATYEQYF. Drawing the rest from reference TRBV11-2 and TRBJ2-7, the complete variable domain is EAGVAQSPRYKIIEKRQSVAFWCNPISGHATLYWYQQILGQGPKLLIQFQNNGVVDDSQLPKDRFSAERLKGVDSTLKIQPAKLEDSAVYLCASLRLATYEQYFGPGTRLTVT.

The chain is built from TRBV15 and TRBJ2-7, with D possibly matching TRBD1 (6 bases). Germline lookup yields CDR1 LNHNV and CDR2 YYDKDF (reference sequence). CDR3 length equals 17 residues. Trimming stripped 2 bases from V and 2 bases from J, with 19 bases between. The CDR3 DNA sequence: TGTGCCACCAGCAGAATCCCGAGACCCAGGGGTACCTACGAGCAGTACTTC. Translating gives CATSRIPRPRGTYEQYF.

The chain has TRBV28 and TRBJ1-1, with 8 bases that match TRBD1. CDR3 length equals 13 residues. Germline CDR1 and CDR2: MDHEN and SYDVKM. The V segment lost 9 bases and the J segment 11 bases; nucleotides outside the gene matches: 14. CDR3 protein: CASSRGRARDAFF. The CDR3 coding sequence is TGTGCCAGTAGCAGGGGGCGAGCTAGGGACGCTTTCTTT.

Comments on this clone: Distinct nucleotide sequences in the sample also encode this CDR3. The V and J genes are TRBV29-1 and TRBJ2-1; D is possibly TRBD1 (5 bases). Germline CDR1 reads SQVTM; CDR2 reads ANQGSEA. CDR3 length: 13 residues. V was pared by 6 bases and J by 2 bases, with 11 bases between. The CDR3 DNA is TGCAGCGTCAGGGTCCCTACCTACAATGAGCAGTTCTTC. Its protein is CSVRVPTYNEQFF.

The gene calls are TRBV7-9 and TRBJ2-7; 9 bases are a match to TRBD1. V lost 7 bases to trimming and J lost 7 bases; unmatched junction nucleotides: 14. The CDR3 is 15 amino acids. Looked up from germline, CDR1 is SEHNR and CDR2 is FQNEAQ (reference sequence). The CDR3 is CASIPVGTGKGEQYF. The CDR3 region has the DNA TGTGCCAGCATCCCTGTAGGGACAGGGAAAGGGGAGCAGTACTTC.

This sequence joins TRBV15 and TRBJ2-2; TRBD2 matches at 7 bases. The CDR3 length is 18 residues. Trimming took 2 bases from V and 7 from J; bases not matched to a gene: 16. Germline V gene data show CDR1 as LNHNV and CDR2 as YYDKDF (reference sequence). The CDR3 bases are TGTGCCACCAGCAGAAAGGGGACTAAGTCGCGGTTAGGCGGGGAGCTGTTTTTT. Its protein is CATSRKGTKSRLGGELFF.

V is TRBV9 and J is TRBJ1-6; a weak D match, TRBD1 (6 bases). This CDR3 contains 18 residues. The ends were cut back, 3 bases at V and 3 bases at J, with 19 bases in the middle. CDR1 is SGDLS, CDR2 YYNGEE, per germline. CDR3 coding DNA: TGTGCCAGCAGCGACGACAGGATGGTGGCTATCTATAATTCACCCCTCCACTTT. Amino acid sequence: CASSDDRMVAIYNSPLHF.

The chain has TRBV4-3 and TRBJ2-7; D perhaps matches TRBD1 (6 bases). Per germline, CDR1 LGHNA and CDR2 YSLEER. The V gene lost 0 bases and the J gene lost 5 bases, with 14 bases spanning the gap. This CDR3 comprises 15 residues. CDR3 sequence reads: CASSQEKGVLDEQYF. The CDR3 coding sequence is TGCGCCAGCAGCCAAGAAAAGGGGGTCTTGGACGAGCAGTACTTC.

This clone was found once. The rearrangement uses TRBV6-5 and TRBJ1-6, with D perhaps TRBD1 (6 bases). Germline V gene data show CDR1 as MNHEY and CDR2 as SVGAGI. Trimming cost V 0 bases and J 10 bases, with 10 bases left between them. This CDR3 comprises 14 residues. CDR3 sequence: CASSYSGGGSPLHF. The CDR3 nucleotides read TGTGCCAGCAGTTACTCAGGGGGGGGGTCACCCCTCCACTTT.

The CDR3 region is CASSHVTYEQYF. DNA for the CDR3: TGTGCCAGCAGCCACGTTACCTACGAGCAGTACTTC. The chain recombines TRBV14 with TRBJ2-7; no definite D call. The germline V gene encodes CDR1 SGHDN and CDR2 FVKESK. This CDR3 is 12 amino acids long. The V end was cut by 3 bases, the J end by 2 bases, with 5 bases between.

Written as DNA, the CDR3 is TGCGCCAGCAGCCATAATATCCCGACAGGGCCTGAAGCTTTCTTT. Translated, it gives CASSHNIPTGPEAFF. The genes are TRBV4-1 and TRBJ1-1; 7 bases match TRBD1. Unmatched junction bases numbered 10, after V lost 3 bases and J lost 6 bases. The CDR3 sequence is 15 residues long. Looked up from germline, CDR1 is MGHRA and CDR2 is YSYEKL.

This clone has a single count. The chain carries TRBV4-1 and TRBJ1-2; TRBD1 matches at 7 bases. The germline V gene has CDR1 MGHRA and CDR2 YSYEKL. Trimming at V came to 3 bases and at J to 4 bases, leaving 14 bases not matched to a gene. The CDR3 spans 17 residues. The CDR3 loop reads CASSQVPRQGGSYGYTF. The CDR3 bases are TGCGCCAGCAGCCAGGTACCTAGACAGGGAGGTAGCTATGGCTACACCTTC.

This sequence joins TRBV28 and TRBJ1-5, with D maybe TRBD1 (6 bases). Germline values: CDR1 MDHEN, CDR2 SYDVKM. V lost 4 bases to trimming and J lost 1 base, with 23 bases between them. The CDR3 covers 19 residues. CDR3 in amino acids: CASSSTNKGGGRSNQPQHF. The CDR3 DNA follows: TGTGCCAGCAGTTCCACCAACAAAGGGGGGGGGAGAAGCAATCAGCCCCAGCATTTT. Full variable domain (remainder filled in from reference TRBV28 and TRBJ1-5): DVKVTQSSRYLVKRTGEKVFLECVQDMDHENMFWYRQDPGLGLRLIYFSYDVKMKEKGDIPEGYSVSREKKERFSLILESASTNQTSMYLCASSSTNKGGGRSNQPQHFGDGTRLSIL.

As to this clone: The same CDR3 is also encoded by other DNA sequences in this sample. The J gene is TRBJ1-6, the V gene TRBV5-4; D is uncertain. This CDR3 has 14 residues. Germline CDR1 and CDR2: SGHNT and YYREEE (reference sequence). Trimming stripped 0 bases from V and 6 bases from J, with 7 bases between. The CDR3: CASSLGRLNSPLHF. The CDR3 nucleotides are TGTGCCAGCAGCTTGGGGAGACTTAATTCACCCCTCCACTTT.

The chain uses TRBV9 and TRBJ2-3; D might be TRBD2 (5 bases). Germline V gene sequence: CDR1 SGDLS, CDR2 YYNGEE. The CDR3 length is 15 residues. With 3 bases removed from V and 3 bases from J, the gap between germline ends came to 14 bases. The CDR3 DNA is TGTGCCAGCAGCGCAACGGGATTAAATACAGATACGCAGTATTTT. This sequence encodes CASSATGLNTDTQYF.